One and the same sample provided the 32 T cell receptor beta chains below, sequenced in a study of human T cells and chemical hapten exposure. TCRdb passed the 5' RACE reads through MiXCR, listing each CDR3 protein once. The sample lists some 150,000 distinct CDR3 sequences; approximately 4% were seen once. It was from unfractionated whole blood that total RNA was extracted. The receptors here all came from a female donor in good health.

The sample holds many counts of this clonotype. This chain connects TRBV7-3 to TRBJ2-2, with D tentatively TRBD1 or TRBD2 (5 bases each). The CDR3 spans 16 residues. Looked up from germline, CDR1 is SGHTA and CDR2 is FQGTGA. With 2 bases removed from V and 2 bases from J, the gap between germline ends came to 12 bases. The CDR3: CASSLVWGSNTGELFF. The CDR3 coding sequence is TGTGCCAGCAGCTTAGTTTGGGGGTCTAACACCGGGGAGCTGTTTTTT.

This clonotype was seen ten or more times. The rearrangement joins TRBV20-1 to TRBJ1-2; 8 bases fit TRBD1. The length of the CDR3 is 18 residues. J was trimmed by 4 bases and V by 0 bases; bases with no gene match: 16. CDR1 is DFQATT, CDR2 SNEGSKA, per germline (reference sequence). CDR3 region: CSARDLGQDGKSFYGYTF. Written as DNA, the CDR3 is TGCAGTGCTAGAGATCTGGGACAGGACGGGAAATCCTTCTATGGCTACACCTTC.

There are many counts of this clonotype. The chain uses TRBV29-1 and TRBJ1-2; tentatively, D is TRBD1 (5 bases). Germline assignment: CDR1 SQVTM and CDR2 ANQGSEA. V lost 2 bases, J lost 10 bases, and 14 bases lay in between. The CDR3 is 12 residues long. In nucleotides, the CDR3 is TGCAGCGTTGAAAGGGAAGGGACCCCCTACACCTTC. Protein: CSVEREGTPYTF. Full variable domain (remainder filled in from reference TRBV29-1 and TRBJ1-2): SAVISQKPSRDICQRGTSLTIQCQVDSQVTMMFWYRQQPGQSLTLIATANQGSEATYESGFVIDKFPISRPNLTFSTLTVSNMSPEDSSIYLCSVEREGTPYTFGSGTRLTVV.

This clonotype showed up many times. The chain uses TRBV2 and TRBJ1-5; 9 bases line up with TRBD1. Germline V gene sequence: CDR1 SNHLY, CDR2 FYNNEI. V trimming: 6 bases; J trimming: 9 bases; junction bases outside the gene matches: 12. The length of the CDR3 is 15 residues. The chain's CDR3 is CASSGQGNFATPQHF. CDR3 nucleotides: TGTGCCAGCAGCGGACAGGGGAACTTTGCGACGCCCCAGCATTTT.

At least ten counts were recorded for this clonotype. The chain joins TRBV10-3 to TRBJ1-5, with D possibly TRBD1 on 6 matching bases. This CDR3 region has 15 residues. V dropped 4 bases and J dropped 6 bases, with 16 bases sitting between them. CDR1 is ENHRY and CDR2 is SYGVKD in the germline V gene. CDR3 amino acids: CAISAREGGGQPQHF. The CDR3 coding sequence is TGTGCCATCAGTGCCCGCGAGGGGGGCGGTCAGCCCCAGCATTTT.

This clonotype was seen at least ten times. V usage is TRBV6-2 or TRBV6-3 and J usage is TRBJ2-7, with 8 positions matching TRBD1. Germline V gene data show CDR1 as MNHEY and CDR2 as SVGEGT. CDR3 size: 15 residues. V shed 6 bases and J 1 base; nucleotides not matched to a gene: 8. As DNA, the CDR3 is TGTGCCAGCAGCTACCTAGACAGGGGTTCCTACGAGCAGTACTTC. Protein: CASSYLDRGSYEQYF.

The gene calls are TRBV2 and TRBJ1-5; D gene ambiguous. The CDR3 consists of 14 residues. The V gene's germline CDR1 is SNHLY and CDR2 FYNNEI. Trimming took 2 bases from V and 4 from J, leaving 9 bases between them. CDR3 sequence reads: CASSETEKNQPQHF. The DNA of the CDR3 is TGTGCCAGCAGTGAAACGGAGAAAAATCAGCCCCAGCATTTT.

This clonotype occurred many times. The J gene is TRBJ1-5, the V gene TRBV6-2 or TRBV6-3, with TRBD1 matching 8 bases. Per germline, CDR1 MNHEY and CDR2 SVGEGT. With V trimmed by 3 bases and J by 8 bases, 12 bases remained unmatched. The CDR3 has 16 amino acids. CDR3 loop: CASSYRDRLKSEPQHF. The CDR3, as DNA: TGTGCCAGCAGTTATAGGGACAGGTTGAAATCGGAGCCCCAGCATTTT.

This clonotype was observed many times. The chain employs TRBV6-5 and TRBJ2-1; 8 nucleotides line up with TRBD2. V was clipped by 6 bases and J by 0 bases; unmatched bases: 7. This CDR3 spans 16 amino acids. Germline V gives CDR1 MNHEY, CDR2 SVGAGI. In DNA, the CDR3 is TGTGCCAGCAGCACCATGGCGGGGGGCTCCTACAATGAGCAGTTCTTC. Its translation: CASSTMAGGSYNEQFF.

This clonotype occurred many times. V is TRBV7-2 and J is TRBJ2-2, with 7 bases fitting TRBD1. The length of the CDR3 is 15 residues. J was trimmed by 4 bases and V by 5 bases; bases with no gene match: 7. In germline, CDR1 is SGHTA, CDR2 FQGNSA. The CDR3 spells CASSRDSLTTGELFF. The CDR3 DNA is TGTGCCAGCAGCCGGGACAGCCTGACCACCGGGGAGCTGTTTTTT.

In this sample, this clonotype turned up many times. The rearrangement links TRBV7-8 to TRBJ2-1; TRBD1 agrees at 10 bases. This CDR3 contains 16 residues. V shed 3 bases and J 8 bases; nucleotides not matched to a gene: 10. CDR1 is SGHVS and CDR2 is FQNEAQ in the germline V gene. As DNA, the CDR3 is TGTGCCAGCAGCTTGGGGGACAGGGGCGGTGTCGATGAGCAGTTCTTC. Its translation is CASSLGDRGGVDEQFF.

This clonotype came up many times. The chain carries TRBV5-1 and TRBJ2-4; 8 nucleotides line up with TRBD2. After removal of 4 bases from V and 1 base from J, the junction contained 7 bases not matched to a gene. In germline, CDR1 is SGHRS, CDR2 YFSETQ. The CDR3 runs to 16 residues. The CDR3 sequence: CASSPVGGGAKNIQYF. The CDR3 nucleotides are TGCGCCAGCAGCCCGGTCGGGGGGGGGGCCAAAAACATTCAGTACTTC.

The sample holds many counts of this clonotype. The gene calls are TRBV7-3 and TRBJ2-1; D is possibly TRBD2 (6 bases). V gave up 5 bases and J gave up 2 bases, with 25 bases separating them. This CDR3 contains 19 residues. Per the germline V gene, CDR1 is SGHTA and CDR2 is FQGTGA. The CDR3 coding sequence is TGTGCCAGCAGCCAACTGGGATGGGGTAGCGGACCCCCCTACAATGAGCAGTTCTTC. Translation: CASSQLGWGSGPPYNEQFF.

This clonotype was recorded many times. The chain has TRBV20-1 and TRBJ1-5, with 8 bases aligning to TRBD1. The CDR3 is 13 amino acids. Trimming took 4 bases from V and 5 from J; bases not matched to a gene: 4. Germline CDR1 and CDR2: DFQATT and SNEGSKA (reference sequence). This CDR3 is CSATGTGYQPQHF. CDR3 DNA: TGCAGTGCTACCGGGACAGGCTATCAGCCCCAGCATTTT.

This clonotype was seen repeatedly, ten times or more. The chain uses TRBV20-1 and TRBJ1-5, with 8 bases fitting TRBD1. The V gene end was trimmed by 5 bases and the J gene end by 1 base; junction bases not matched to a gene: 4. The CDR3 extends over 14 amino acids. Germline-derived CDR1 and CDR2 are DFQATT and SNEGSKA (reference sequence). For the CDR3, the DNA is TGCAGTGCTGTGGACAGGGAAAGCAATCAGCCCCAGCATTTT. The encoded protein is CSAVDRESNQPQHF.

This clonotype was observed a few times. The chain is built from TRBV7-2 and TRBJ2-7; 8 positions match TRBD2. Germline V gene data show CDR1 as SGHTA and CDR2 as FQGNSA. This CDR3 spans 15 amino acids. After removal of 3 bases from V and 1 base from J, the junction contained 5 bases not matched to a gene. The CDR3 here is CASSFLSGGSYEQYF. The CDR3 region has the DNA TGTGCCAGCAGCTTTCTAAGCGGGGGTTCCTACGAGCAGTACTTC.

This clonotype was counted at least ten times. The chain combines TRBV10-3 with TRBJ2-3, with 8 bases fitting TRBD2. V dropped 11 bases and J dropped 2; count of bases not matched to a gene: 15. The CDR3 contains 16 residues. Germline V lookup: CDR1 ENHRY, CDR2 SYGVKD. The CDR3 region is CAVAGVAGTNTDTQYF. In DNA form, the CDR3 reads TGTGCCGTCGCGGGGGTAGCGGGGACAAACACAGATACGCAGTATTTT.

This clonotype was recorded at least ten times. V is TRBV5-1 and J is TRBJ2-6; D not certain. V dropped 5 bases and J dropped 1 base, with 4 bases sitting between them. CDR1 and CDR2 from the germline V gene are SGHRS and YFSETQ. The CDR3 is 13 residues long. CDR3: CASSTSGANVLTF. CDR3 nucleotides: TGCGCCAGCAGTACATCTGGGGCCAACGTCCTGACTTTC. The variable domain in full, with the rest retrieved from reference TRBV5-1 and TRBJ2-6, is KAGVTQTPRYLIKTRGQQVTLSCSPISGHRSVSWYQQTPGQGLQFLFEYFSETQRNKGNFPGRFSGRQFSNSRSEMNVSTLELGDSALYLCASSTSGANVLTFGAGSRLTVL.

This clonotype was seen at least ten times. This rearrangement joins TRBV4-3 to TRBJ1-4; 7 nucleotides agree with TRBD1. V lost 4 bases, J lost 3 bases, and 5 bases stayed unmatched. CDR3 length equals 15 residues. Germline V CDR1 and CDR2: LGHNA, YSLEER. The CDR3: CASSPDRVPNEKLFF. The DNA of the CDR3 is TGCGCCAGCAGCCCCGACAGGGTGCCTAATGAAAAACTGTTTTTT.

This clonotype has only a few counts. The V and J genes are TRBV6-1 and TRBJ2-1, with 7 bases fitting TRBD1. The CDR3 totals 14 residues. CDR1 and CDR2 from the germline V gene are MNHNS and SASEGT. The trim removed 4 bases at V and 9 bases at J, leaving 9 bases unmatched. The CDR3 spells CASSGFEGGGEQFF. The CDR3 DNA is TGTGCCAGCAGTGGGTTCGAAGGGGGCGGTGAGCAGTTCTTC.

This clonotype was recorded at least ten times. Written as DNA, the CDR3 is TGCGCCAGCAGCTCATGGGGCGCTGGGGCCAACGTCCTGACTTTC. Translating gives CASSSWGAGANVLTF. The V and J genes are TRBV5-1 and TRBJ2-6, with D perhaps matching TRBD1 (5 bases). The germline V gene encodes CDR1 SGHRS and CDR2 YFSETQ. Deletions cut 3 bases from V and 2 bases from J, with 9 bases between. This CDR3 has 15 amino acids.

In its sample, this clonotype was seen a few times. The chain is built from TRBV6-6 and TRBJ1-2, with a tentative D call TRBD1 (6 bases). Trimming cost V 6 bases and J 4 bases, with 15 bases left between them. Germline V gene lookup returns CDR1 MNHNY and CDR2 SVGAGI (reference sequence). The CDR3 is 14 residues long. The CDR3 region has the DNA TGTGCCAGCAGGATTAAAGGGGGTGGCTATGGCTACACCTTC. As protein: CASRIKGGGYGYTF.

The table lists this clonotype with many counts. At one of its ends the junction is not consistent with the germline gene, which may arise from a read error. This chain joins TRBV7-7 and TRBJ2-1; 9 positions agree with TRBD1. CDR1 and CDR2 (germline): SSHAT, FNYEAQ (reference sequence). The CDR3 is made up of 16 amino acids. CDR3 bases: TGTGCTAGCAGCAAAGTGTTCGGGACAGGGTACAATGAGCAGTTCTTC. As protein: CASSKVFGTGYNEQFF.

There are many counts of this clonotype. The chain carries TRBV13 and TRBJ1-2; tentative D call: TRBD1 (6 bases). V was shortened by 5 bases and J by 5 bases, with 12 bases between the two germline ends. The CDR3 runs 13 residues. Germline assignment: CDR1 PRHDT and CDR2 FYEKMQ (reference sequence). In DNA, the CDR3 is TGTGCCAGCAGCCGGACAGCCCCTTATGGCTACACCTTC. Its protein is CASSRTAPYGYTF.

V is TRBV11-2 and J is TRBJ2-1; 9 bases fit TRBD1. CDR3 length equals 16 residues. The junction had 14 bases not matched to a gene; V was cut back by 5 bases and J by 9 bases. CDR1 and CDR2 from the germline V gene are SGHAT and FQNNGV. The chain's CDR3 is CASSLLGTGCGGEQFF. The DNA of the CDR3 is TGTGCCAGCAGCCTCTTAGGGACAGGGTGTGGAGGTGAGCAGTTCTTC. The variable domain in full, completed from reference TRBV11-2 and TRBJ2-1, reads EAGVAQSPRYKIIEKRQSVAFWCNPISGHATLYWYQQILGQGPKLLIQFQNNGVVDDSQLPKDRFSAERLKGVDSTLKIQPAKLEDSAVYLCASSLLGTGCGGEQFFGPGTRLTVL.

The chain couples TRBV27 to TRBJ1-5; D unresolved. CDR3 length: 12 amino acids. Trimming cost V 7 bases and J 2 bases, with 6 bases left between them. CDR1 MNHEY and CDR2 SMNVEV come from the germline V gene (reference sequence). CDR3 sequence: CASKKGNQPQHF. In DNA form, the CDR3 reads TGTGCCAGCAAGAAGGGCAATCAGCCCCAGCATTTT.

This clonotype was seen repeatedly, ten times or more. The V gene is TRBV12-3 or TRBV12-4, the J gene TRBJ2-3; D gene unclear. Between the trimmed V and J ends, which lost 2 bases and 6 bases, there was a span of 9 bases. The CDR3 has 13 amino acids. CDR3 nucleotides: TGTGCCAGCAGTTTATATGCCCCGGATACGCAGTATTTT. Its protein is CASSLYAPDTQYF.

This clonotype was seen a few times. The chain uses TRBV2 and TRBJ2-7, with TRBD1 identical over 8 bases. The CDR3 runs to 14 residues. The germline V gene has CDR1 SNHLY and CDR2 FYNNEI. V shed 6 bases and J 2 bases; nucleotides not matched to a gene: 6. The CDR3 spells CASRPRGRPYEQYF. Here the CDR3 DNA reads TGTGCCAGCAGACCCAGGGGGCGTCCCTACGAGCAGTACTTC.

This clonotype showed up just a few times. The J gene is TRBJ2-3, the V gene TRBV6-2 or TRBV6-3; D is unclear. With 2 bases removed from V and 3 bases from J, the gap between germline ends came to 18 bases. This CDR3 has 17 amino acids. CDR1 is MNHEY and CDR2 is SVGEGT in the germline V gene. CDR3 sequence reads: CASSYRSEYGWTDTQYF. The CDR3 DNA reads TGTGCCAGCAGTTACCGGTCCGAGTATGGCTGGACAGATACGCAGTATTTT.

The chain joins TRBV20-1 to TRBJ2-7, with 12 bases aligning to TRBD2. Germline CDR1 reads DFQATT; CDR2 reads SNEGSKA (reference sequence). The ends lost 1 base at V and 2 bases at J; junction bases unmatched: 3. There are 15 residues in the CDR3. CDR3 coding DNA: TGCAGTGCTAGAGTTAGACTAGCGGGGGCCTACGAGCAGTACTTC. It specifies CSARVRLAGAYEQYF.

This clonotype was seen a handful of times. The V call is TRBV5-1, the J call TRBJ2-1; D is unclear. This CDR3 region has 14 residues. The V gene lost 0 bases and the J gene lost 4 bases, with 8 bases spanning the gap. CDR1 and CDR2 from the germline V gene are SGHRS and YFSETQ. CDR3 protein: CASSLEAGYNEQFF. As DNA, the CDR3 is TGCGCCAGCAGCTTGGAAGCAGGATACAATGAGCAGTTCTTC.

This clonotype showed up many times. The rearrangement links TRBV29-1 to TRBJ1-2, with D maybe TRBD1 (6 bases). The CDR3 consists of 12 residues. CDR1 is SQVTM and CDR2 is ANQGSEA in the germline V gene. The V gene lost 4 bases and the J gene lost 8 bases, with 14 bases spanning the gap. CDR3 nucleotides: TGCAGCGTTGTAACAGGGTCTTACGGCTACACCTTC. This translates into CSVVTGSYGYTF.